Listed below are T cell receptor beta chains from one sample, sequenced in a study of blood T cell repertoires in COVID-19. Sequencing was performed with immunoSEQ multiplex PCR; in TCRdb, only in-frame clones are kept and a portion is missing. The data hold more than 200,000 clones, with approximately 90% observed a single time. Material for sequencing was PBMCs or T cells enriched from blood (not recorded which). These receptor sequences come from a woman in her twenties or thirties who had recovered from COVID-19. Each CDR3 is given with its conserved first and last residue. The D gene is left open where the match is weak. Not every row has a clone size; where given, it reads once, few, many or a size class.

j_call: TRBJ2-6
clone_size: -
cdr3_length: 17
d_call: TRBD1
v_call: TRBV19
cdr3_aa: CASCAGTGGSGANVLTF
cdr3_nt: TGTGCCAGTTGCGCCGGGACAGGGGGCTCTGGGGCCAACGTCCTGACTTTC

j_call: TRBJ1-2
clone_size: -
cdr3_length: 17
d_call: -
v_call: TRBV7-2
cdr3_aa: CASSSPVAGYMGYGYTF
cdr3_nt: TGTGCCAGCAGCTCCCCAGTGGCAGGGTATATGGGCTATGGCTACACCTTC

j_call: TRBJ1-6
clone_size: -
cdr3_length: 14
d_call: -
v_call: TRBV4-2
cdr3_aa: CASSQDKAGSPLHF
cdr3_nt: TGTGCCAGCAGCCAAGATAAAGCGGGTTCACCCCTCCACTTT

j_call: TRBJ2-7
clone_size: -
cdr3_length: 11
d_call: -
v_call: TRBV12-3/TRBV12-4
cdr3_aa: CASSSRLAQYF
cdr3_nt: TGTGCCAGCAGTTCTCGACTGGCCCAGTACTTC

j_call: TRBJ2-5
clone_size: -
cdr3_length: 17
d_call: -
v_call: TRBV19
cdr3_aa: CASSTQLFGGDQETQYF
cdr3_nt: TGTGCCAGTAGTACTCAGCTCTTCGGAGGGGATCAAGAGACCCAGTACTTC

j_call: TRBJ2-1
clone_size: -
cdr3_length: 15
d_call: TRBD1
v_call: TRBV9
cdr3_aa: CASSPQGVVVNEQFF
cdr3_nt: TGTGCCAGCAGCCCACAGGGGGTGGTGGTGAATGAGCAGTTCTTC

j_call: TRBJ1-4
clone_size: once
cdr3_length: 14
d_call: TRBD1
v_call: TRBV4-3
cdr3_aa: CASSEQGMGEKLFF
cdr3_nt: TGCGCCAGCAGCGAACAGGGGATGGGCGAAAAACTGTTTTTT

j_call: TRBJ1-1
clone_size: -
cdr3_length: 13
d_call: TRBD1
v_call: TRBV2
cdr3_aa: CASSRDSGTEAFF
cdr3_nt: TGTGCCAGCAGCCGGGACAGTGGGACTGAAGCTTTCTTT

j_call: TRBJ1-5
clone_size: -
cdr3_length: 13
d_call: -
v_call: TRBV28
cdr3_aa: CASSTNVHQPQHF
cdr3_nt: TGTGCCAGCAGTACAAATGTCCATCAGCCCCAGCATTTT

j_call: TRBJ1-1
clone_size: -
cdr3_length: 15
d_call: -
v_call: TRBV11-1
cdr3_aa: CASSLTTGRNTEAFF
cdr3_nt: TGTGCCAGCAGCCTCACTACCGGTAGGAACACTGAAGCTTTCTTT

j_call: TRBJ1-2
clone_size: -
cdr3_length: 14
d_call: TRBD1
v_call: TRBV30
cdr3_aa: CAWWPGGKGYGYTF
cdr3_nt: TGTGCCTGGTGGCCAGGGGGCAAGGGATATGGCTACACCTTC

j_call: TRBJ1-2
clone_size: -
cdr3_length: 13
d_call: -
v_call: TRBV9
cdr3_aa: CASSTLDSHGYTF
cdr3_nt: TGTGCCAGCAGCACCCTGGACAGTCATGGCTACACCTTC

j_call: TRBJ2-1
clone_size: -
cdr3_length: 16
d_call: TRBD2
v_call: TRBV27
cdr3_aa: CASSPGGGRTYNEQFF
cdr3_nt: TGTGCCAGCAGTCCTGGGGGGGGGAGGACCTACAATGAGCAGTTCTTC

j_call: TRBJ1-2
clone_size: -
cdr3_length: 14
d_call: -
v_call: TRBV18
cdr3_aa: CASSVGHGGKGYTF
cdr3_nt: TGTGCCAGCTCAGTTGGACATGGCGGGAAGGGCTACACCTTC

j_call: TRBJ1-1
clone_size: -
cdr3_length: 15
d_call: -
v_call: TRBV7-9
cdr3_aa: CASSLYGSQLTEAFF
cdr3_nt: TGTGCCAGCAGCTTATACGGGAGTCAACTCACTGAAGCTTTCTTT